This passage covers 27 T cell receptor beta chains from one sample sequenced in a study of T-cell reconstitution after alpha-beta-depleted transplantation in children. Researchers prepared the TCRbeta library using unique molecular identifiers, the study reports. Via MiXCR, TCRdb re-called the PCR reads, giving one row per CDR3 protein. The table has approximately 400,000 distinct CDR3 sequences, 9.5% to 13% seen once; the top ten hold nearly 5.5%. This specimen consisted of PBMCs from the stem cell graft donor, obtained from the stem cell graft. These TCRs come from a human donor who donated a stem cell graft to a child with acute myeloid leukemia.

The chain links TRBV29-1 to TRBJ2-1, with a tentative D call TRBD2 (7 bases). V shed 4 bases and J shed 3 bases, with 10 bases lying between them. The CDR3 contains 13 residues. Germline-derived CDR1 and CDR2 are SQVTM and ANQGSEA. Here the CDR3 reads CSVVRGHYNEQFF. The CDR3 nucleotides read TGCAGCGTTGTGCGGGGGCACTACAATGAGCAGTTCTTC.

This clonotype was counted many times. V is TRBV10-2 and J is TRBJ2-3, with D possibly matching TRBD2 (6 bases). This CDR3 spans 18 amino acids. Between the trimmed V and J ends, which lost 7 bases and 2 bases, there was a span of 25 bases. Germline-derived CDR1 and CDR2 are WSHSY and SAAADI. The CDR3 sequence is CASTSATGGIVNTDTQYF. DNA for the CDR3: TGCGCCAGCACAAGTGCGACCGGGGGTATAGTGAACACAGATACGCAGTATTTT.

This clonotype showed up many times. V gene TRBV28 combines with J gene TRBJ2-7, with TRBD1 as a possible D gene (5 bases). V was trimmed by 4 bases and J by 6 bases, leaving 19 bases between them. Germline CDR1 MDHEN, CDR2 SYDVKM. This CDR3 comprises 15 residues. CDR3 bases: TGTGCCAGCAGTTCAGGACATACCCTCCTTCGCGAGCAGTACGTC. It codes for CASSSGHTLLREQYV.

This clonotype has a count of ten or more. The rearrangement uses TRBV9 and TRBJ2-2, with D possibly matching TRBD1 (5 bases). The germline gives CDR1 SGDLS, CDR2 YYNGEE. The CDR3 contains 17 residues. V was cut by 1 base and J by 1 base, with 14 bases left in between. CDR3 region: CASSVQGQGLNTGELFF. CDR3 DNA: TGTGCCAGCAGCGTACAGGGCCAAGGGTTGAACACCGGGGAGCTGTTTTTT.

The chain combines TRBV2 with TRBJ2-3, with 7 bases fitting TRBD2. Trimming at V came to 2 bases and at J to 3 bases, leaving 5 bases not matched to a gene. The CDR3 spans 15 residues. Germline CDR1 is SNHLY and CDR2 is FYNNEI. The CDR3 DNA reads TGTGCCAGCAGTGAACGGCGGGGGAGTACAGATACGCAGTATTTT. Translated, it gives CASSERRGSTDTQYF.

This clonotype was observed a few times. The CDR3 DNA reads TGTGCCAGCAGTCTAACACCAGGAGGGGAGCTGTTTTTT. Amino acid sequence: CASSLTPGGELFF. The chain links TRBV28 to TRBJ2-2; no firm D call. Germline V gene sequence: CDR1 MDHEN, CDR2 SYDVKM. V lost 5 bases and J lost 8, with 12 bases in between. The CDR3 is 13 residues long. Full variable domain (missing parts from reference TRBV28 and TRBJ2-2): DVKVTQSSRYLVKRTGEKVFLECVQDMDHENMFWYRQDPGLGLRLIYFSYDVKMKEKGDIPEGYSVSREKKERFSLILESASTNQTSMYLCASSLTPGGELFFGEGSRLTVL.

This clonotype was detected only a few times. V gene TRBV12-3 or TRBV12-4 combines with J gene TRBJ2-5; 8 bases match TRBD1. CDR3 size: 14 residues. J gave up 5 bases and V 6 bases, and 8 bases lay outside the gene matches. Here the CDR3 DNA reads TGTGCCAGCAGACGCGGACAGGGTCCGGAGACCCAGTACTTC. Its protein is CASRRGQGPETQYF.

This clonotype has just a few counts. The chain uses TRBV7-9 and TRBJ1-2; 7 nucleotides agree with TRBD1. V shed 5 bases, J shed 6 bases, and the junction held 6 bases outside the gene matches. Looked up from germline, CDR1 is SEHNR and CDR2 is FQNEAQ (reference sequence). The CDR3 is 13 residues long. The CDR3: CASSRLTGNGYTF. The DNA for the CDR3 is TGTGCCAGCAGCCGCCTGACAGGGAATGGCTACACCTTC. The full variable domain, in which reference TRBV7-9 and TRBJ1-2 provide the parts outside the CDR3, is DTGVSQNPRHKITKRGQNVTFRCDPISEHNRLYWYRQTLGQGPEFLTYFQNEAQLEKSRLLSDRFSAERPKGSFSTLEIQRTEQGDSAMYLCASSRLTGNGYTFGSGTRLTVV.

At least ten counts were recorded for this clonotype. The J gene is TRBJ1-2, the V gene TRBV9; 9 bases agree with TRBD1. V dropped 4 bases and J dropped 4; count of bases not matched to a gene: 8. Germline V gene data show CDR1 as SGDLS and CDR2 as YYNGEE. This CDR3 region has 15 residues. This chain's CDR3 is CASSLRDRGSYGYTF. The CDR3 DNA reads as TGTGCCAGCAGCCTACGAGACAGGGGGAGCTATGGCTACACCTTC. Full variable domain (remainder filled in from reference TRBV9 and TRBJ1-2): DSGVTQTPKHLITATGQRVTLRCSPRSGDLSVYWYQQSLDQGLQFLIQYYNGEERAKGNILERFSAQQFPDLHSELNLSSLELGDSALYFCASSLRDRGSYGYTFGSGTRLTVV.

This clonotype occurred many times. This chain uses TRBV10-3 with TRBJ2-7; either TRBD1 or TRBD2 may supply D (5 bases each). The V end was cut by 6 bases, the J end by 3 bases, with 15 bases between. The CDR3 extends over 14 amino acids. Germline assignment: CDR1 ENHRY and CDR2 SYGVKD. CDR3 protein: CAISPGTGVYEQYV. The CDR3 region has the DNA TGTGCCATCAGCCCCGGGACCGGTGTCTACGAGCAGTACGTC.

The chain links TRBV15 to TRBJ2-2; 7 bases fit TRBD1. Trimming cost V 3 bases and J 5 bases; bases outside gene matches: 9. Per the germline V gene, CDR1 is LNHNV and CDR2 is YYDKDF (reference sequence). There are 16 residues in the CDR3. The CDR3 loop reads CATSRTRGQSTGELFF. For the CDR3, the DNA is TGTGCCACCAGCAGGACGAGGGGACAGTCAACCGGGGAGCTGTTTTTT.

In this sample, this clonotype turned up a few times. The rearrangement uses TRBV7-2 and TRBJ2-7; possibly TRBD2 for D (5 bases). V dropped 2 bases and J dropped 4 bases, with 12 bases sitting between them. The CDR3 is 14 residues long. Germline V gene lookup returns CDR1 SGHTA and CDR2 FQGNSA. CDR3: CASSLNSRGYEQYF. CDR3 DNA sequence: TGTGCCAGCAGCTTAAATTCACGAGGGTACGAGCAGTACTTC.

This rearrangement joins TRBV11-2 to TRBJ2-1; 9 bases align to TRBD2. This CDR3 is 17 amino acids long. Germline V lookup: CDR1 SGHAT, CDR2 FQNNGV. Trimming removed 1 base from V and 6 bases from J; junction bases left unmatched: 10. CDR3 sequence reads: CASSLVALAGPSNEQFF. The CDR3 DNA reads TGTGCCAGCAGCTTAGTGGCCCTAGCGGGACCCTCCAATGAGCAGTTCTTC.

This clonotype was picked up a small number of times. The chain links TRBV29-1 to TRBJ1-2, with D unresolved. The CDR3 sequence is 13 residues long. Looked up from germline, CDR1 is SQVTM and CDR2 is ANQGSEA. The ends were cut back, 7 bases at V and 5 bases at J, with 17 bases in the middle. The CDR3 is CSAVKVGGYGYTF. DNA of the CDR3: TGCAGCGCAGTGAAGGTGGGCGGGTATGGCTACACCTTC.

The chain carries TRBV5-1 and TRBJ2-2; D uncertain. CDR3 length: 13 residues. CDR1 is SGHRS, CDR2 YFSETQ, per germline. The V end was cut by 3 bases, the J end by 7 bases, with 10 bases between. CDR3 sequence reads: CASSSNLGGELFF. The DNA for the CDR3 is TGCGCCAGCAGCTCGAACTTAGGCGGGGAGCTGTTTTTT.

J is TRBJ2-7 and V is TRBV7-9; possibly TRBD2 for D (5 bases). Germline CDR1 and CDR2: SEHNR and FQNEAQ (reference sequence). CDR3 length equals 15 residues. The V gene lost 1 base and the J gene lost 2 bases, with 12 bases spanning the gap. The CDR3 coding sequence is TGTGCCAGCAGCTTAGAGAGTTCCGGGGCCTACGAGCAGTACTTC. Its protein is CASSLESSGAYEQYF.

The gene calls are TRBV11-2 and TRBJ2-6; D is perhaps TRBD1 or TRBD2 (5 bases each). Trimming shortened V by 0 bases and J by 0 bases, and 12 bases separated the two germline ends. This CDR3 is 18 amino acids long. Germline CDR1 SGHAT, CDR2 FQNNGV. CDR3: CASSLDQKGTSGANVLTF. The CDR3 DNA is TGTGCCAGCAGCTTAGATCAGAAGGGGACCTCTGGGGCCAACGTCCTGACTTTC.

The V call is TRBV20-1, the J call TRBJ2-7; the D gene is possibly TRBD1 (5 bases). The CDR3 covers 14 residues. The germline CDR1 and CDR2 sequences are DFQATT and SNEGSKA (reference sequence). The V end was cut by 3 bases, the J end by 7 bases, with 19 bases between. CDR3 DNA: TGCAGTGCTAGTTCGAGTGGGGCACTCGGGGAGCAGTACTTC. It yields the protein CSASSSGALGEQYF.

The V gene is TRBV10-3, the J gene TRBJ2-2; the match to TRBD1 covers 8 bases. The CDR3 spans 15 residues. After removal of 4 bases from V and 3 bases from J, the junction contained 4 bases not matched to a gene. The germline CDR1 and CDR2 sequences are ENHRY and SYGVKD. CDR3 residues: CAISGSGQDTGELFF. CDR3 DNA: TGTGCCATCAGTGGGTCGGGACAGGACACCGGGGAGCTGTTTTTT.

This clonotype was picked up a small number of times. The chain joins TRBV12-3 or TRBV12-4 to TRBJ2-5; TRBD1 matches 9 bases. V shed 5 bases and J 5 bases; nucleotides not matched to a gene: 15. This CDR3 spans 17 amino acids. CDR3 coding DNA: TGTGCCAGCAGTCCCGCAACAGGGGGCGTTCGGCCCGAGACCCAGTACTTC. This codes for CASSPATGGVRPETQYF.

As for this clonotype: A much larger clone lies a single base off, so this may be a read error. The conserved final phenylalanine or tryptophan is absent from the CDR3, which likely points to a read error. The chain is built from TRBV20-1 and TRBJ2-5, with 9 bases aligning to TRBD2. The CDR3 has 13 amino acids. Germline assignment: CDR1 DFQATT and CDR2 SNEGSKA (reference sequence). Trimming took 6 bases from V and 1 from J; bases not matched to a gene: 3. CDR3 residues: CSAPSGTQETQYL. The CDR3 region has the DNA TGCAGTGCGCCTAGCGGGACCCAAGAGACCCAGTACTTG.

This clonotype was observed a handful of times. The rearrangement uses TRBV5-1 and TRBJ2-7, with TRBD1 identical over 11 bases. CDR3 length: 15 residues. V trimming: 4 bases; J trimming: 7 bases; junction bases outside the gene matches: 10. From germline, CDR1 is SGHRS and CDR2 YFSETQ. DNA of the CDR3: TGCGCCAGCAGCCAGGGACAGGGGGGCTCGGGAGAGCAGTACGTC. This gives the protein CASSQGQGGSGEQYV.

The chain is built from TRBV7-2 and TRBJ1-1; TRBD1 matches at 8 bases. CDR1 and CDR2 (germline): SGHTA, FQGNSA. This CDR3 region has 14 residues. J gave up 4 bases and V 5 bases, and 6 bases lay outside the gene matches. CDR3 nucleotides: TGTGCCAGCAGCCCGGGACAGGTCTTCACTGAAGCTTTCTTT. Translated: CASSPGQVFTEAFF.

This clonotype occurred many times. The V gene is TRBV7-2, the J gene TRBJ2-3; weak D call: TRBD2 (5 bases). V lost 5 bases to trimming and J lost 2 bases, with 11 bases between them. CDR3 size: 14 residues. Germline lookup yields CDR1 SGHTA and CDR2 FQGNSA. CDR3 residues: CASSPAGLTDTQYF. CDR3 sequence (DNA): TGTGCCAGCAGCCCTGCCGGACTCACAGATACGCAGTATTTT. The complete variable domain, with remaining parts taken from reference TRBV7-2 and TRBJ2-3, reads GAGVSQSPSNKVTEKGKDVELRCDPISGHTALYWYRQSLGQGLEFLIYFQGNSAPDKSGLPSDRFSAERTGGSVSTLTIQRTQQEDSAVYLCASSPAGLTDTQYFGPGTRLTVL.

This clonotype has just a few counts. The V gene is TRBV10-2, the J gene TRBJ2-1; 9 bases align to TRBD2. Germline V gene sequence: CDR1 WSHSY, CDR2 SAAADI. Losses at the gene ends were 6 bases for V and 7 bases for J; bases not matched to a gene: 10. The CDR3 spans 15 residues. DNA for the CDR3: TGCGCCAGCAGGCAGGCGGGGGGGCGTTTGAATGAGCAGTTCTTC. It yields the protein CASRQAGGRLNEQFF.

CDR3: CASSSRLASSETQYF. The CDR3 region has the DNA TGTGCCAGCAGTTCTCGACTAGCCTCCTCAGAGACCCAGTACTTC. The genes are TRBV3-1 and TRBJ2-5; 7 nucleotides match TRBD2. The junction had 11 bases not matched to a gene; V was cut back by 6 bases and J by 4 bases. The length of the CDR3 is 15 residues. The V gene's germline CDR1 is LGHDT and CDR2 YNNKEL (reference sequence).

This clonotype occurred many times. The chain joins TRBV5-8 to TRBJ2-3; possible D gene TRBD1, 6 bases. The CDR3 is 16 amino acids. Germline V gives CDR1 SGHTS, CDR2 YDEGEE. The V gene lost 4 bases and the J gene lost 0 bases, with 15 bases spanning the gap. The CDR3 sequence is CASSRSGQYSTDTQYF. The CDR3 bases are TGTGCCAGCAGCCGAAGCGGACAGTACAGCACAGATACGCAGTATTTT.